The subject of this entry is one TCR beta chain. The data were obtained in a study of blood T cell repertoires in COVID-19. The wider study: Sample material is recorded as cDNA or gDNA derived from T cells, B-cell-depleted T cells, or PBMCs.

Germline CDR1 and CDR2: SGHRS and YFSETQ. The length of the CDR3 is 15 residues. The V and J ends lost 4 bases and 0 bases respectively, with 11 bases between them. Original processing notes: Counts of nucleated cells, estimated from reference gene primer amplification, were obtained. TCRdb's copy holds only in-frame clones and misses some; the assay was immunoSEQ multiplex PCR. The DNA gave D and trimming, while V, J and clone size come from that table. Found here are 130,000 or so clones, approximately 82% of them singletons; the top ten hold 5.5% to 6.5%. The chain employs TRBV5-1 and TRBJ2-1; unclear D gene. This TCR was sampled from an elderly man with active or convalescent COVID-19. Sequencing was done on a sample of peripheral blood. The CDR3 loop reads CASSPLPSSYNEQFF. The CDR3 region has the DNA TGCGCCAGCAGCCCTCTTCCGAGCTCCTACAATGAGCAGTTCTTC.